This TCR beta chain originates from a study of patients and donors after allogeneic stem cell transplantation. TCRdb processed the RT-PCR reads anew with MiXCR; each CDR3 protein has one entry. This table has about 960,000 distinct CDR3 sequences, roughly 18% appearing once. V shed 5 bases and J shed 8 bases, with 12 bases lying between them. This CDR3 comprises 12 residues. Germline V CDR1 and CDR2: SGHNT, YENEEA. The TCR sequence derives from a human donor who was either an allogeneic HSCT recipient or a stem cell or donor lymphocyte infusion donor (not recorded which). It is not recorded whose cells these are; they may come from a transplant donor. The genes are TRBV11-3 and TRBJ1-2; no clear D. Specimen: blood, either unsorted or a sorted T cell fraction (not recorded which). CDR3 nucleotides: TGTGCCAGCAGCCGCCCGACGGGGGGCTACACCTTC. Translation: CASSRPTGGYTF.